Shown below are 4 T cell receptor beta chains from a single sample sequenced in a study of blood T cell repertoires in COVID-19. The repertoire was sequenced with immunoSEQ multiplex PCR; TCRdb's copy has only in-frame clones and lacks some. The data contain about 63,000 clones, roughly 71% of them seen just once; the ten biggest clones take up approximately 28%. What was sequenced was peripheral blood. These TCRs come from a woman of 80 years or more with acute or convalescent COVID-19.

The chain is built from TRBV11-2 and TRBJ2-1; 12 bases match TRBD1. V trimming: 2 bases; J trimming: 9 bases; junction bases outside the gene matches: 8. The CDR3 has 16 amino acids. Germline CDR1 is SGHAT and CDR2 is FQNNGV. The chain's CDR3 is CASSLHPGQGASEQFF. CDR3 bases: TGTGCCAGCAGCTTACACCCGGGACAGGGGGCCAGTGAGCAGTTCTTC.

The chain employs TRBV19 and TRBJ1-1; 7 bases align to TRBD1. V dropped 4 bases and J dropped 0; count of bases not matched to a gene: 11. This CDR3 has 17 amino acids. Germline V gene sequence: CDR1 LNHDA, CDR2 SQIVND (reference sequence). The CDR3 DNA reads TGTGCCAGTAGTACCACCATCCTGACAGGGATGAACACTGAAGCTTTCTTT. Protein: CASSTTILTGMNTEAFF.

The CDR3 loop is CASSTGAGNTEAFF. The CDR3 DNA is TGTGCCAGCAGTACAGGGGCGGGAAACACTGAAGCTTTCTTT. This chain links TRBV28 with TRBJ1-1; TRBD1 matches 7 bases. V gave up 5 bases and J gave up 2 bases; unmatched junction bases: 5. This CDR3 is built from 14 residues. The germline V gene encodes CDR1 MDHEN and CDR2 SYDVKM.

The chain recombines TRBV20-1 with TRBJ2-3; 9 bases are shared with TRBD1. V dropped 3 bases and J dropped 2; count of bases not matched to a gene: 6. From germline, CDR1 is DFQATT and CDR2 SNEGSKA (reference sequence). This CDR3 is 15 amino acids long. In DNA form, the CDR3 reads TGCAGTGCTAGTGGACGGACAGGGGCCACAGATACGCAGTATTTT. Protein: CSASGRTGATDTQYF.